This T cell receptor (beta chain) was sequenced in a study of T cells after yellow fever vaccination. In regard to this clonotype: Its antigen is not identified.

Study findings and constraints: Once the booster was given, most primary-vaccination clones reappeared, at about 96% for CD4 and around 90% for CD8.

One entry per CDR3 protein results from TCRdb running MiXCR on the 5' RACE reads. The sample comprises about 53,000 distinct CDR3 sequences, roughly 6.9% of which are singletons, and about 40% rests with the top ten. The V gene end was trimmed by 0 bases and the J gene end by 8 bases; junction bases not matched to a gene: 20. There are 21 residues in the CDR3. Germline V lookup: CDR1 DFQATT, CDR2 SNEGSKA (reference sequence). This specimen consisted of CD8+ T cells sorted from PBMCs, obtained on the day of the first yellow fever vaccination. The chain has TRBV20-1 and TRBJ2-3; 16 nucleotides match TRBD2. This receptor was identified in a man in his late teens or twenties who received the YFV17D yellow fever vaccine. The CDR3 nucleotides are TGCAGTGCTAGAGATAACCCGGGGACTAGCGGGGGGGCCCGGTTACTGGGTACGCAGTATTTT. Its translation is CSARDNPGTSGGARLLGTQYF.